The TCR beta chain under discussion was sequenced for a study of technical replicates of blood from several donors. The CDR3 covers 11 residues. V shed 5 bases and J shed 10 bases, with 11 bases lying between them. Germline V gene data show CDR1 as SGHAT and CDR2 as FQNNGV. Clones were sequenced by immunoSEQ multiplex PCR, and TCRdb holds only the in-frame ones, with some missing. This table holds 91,000 or so clones, less than 95% found once. This rearrangement joins TRBV11-2 to TRBJ1-1, with D possibly matching TRBD1 (5 bases). The clonotype comes from a human donor in good health. Sequences were obtained from T cells isolated from PBMCs. The chain's CDR3 is CASSLPRGAFF. The CDR3 DNA is TGTGCCAGCAGCCTCCCTAGGGGAGCTTTCTTT.